Many counts were recorded for the clone carrying this TCR beta chain. Its antigen is not known. These data belong to a study of T-cell memory formation after mild COVID-19. General observations from the study: Later expanders leaned CD4+, whereas day 15 to 85 contracting clones were balanced CD4/CD8.

5'RACE primed from the constant segment yielded TCR alpha and TCR beta cDNA libraries bearing sample barcodes and UMIs. A single record per CDR3 protein comes from TCRdb applying MiXCR to the 5' RACE reads. The sample consists of over 25,000 distinct CDR3 sequences, roughly 20% of them appearing once. The CDR3 spans 18 residues. Between the trimmed V and J ends, which lost 1 base and 0 bases, there was a span of 15 bases. The germline V gene has CDR1 LGHNA and CDR2 YSLEER. The receptor was isolated from an adult who had mild COVID-19 (a few samples of this study predate the infection). Cell type and time point are not known. Sequencing used PBMCs or a T cell subset sorted from them (not recorded which). The chain uses TRBV4-3 and TRBJ2-2; D remains unclear. The CDR3 DNA follows: TGCGCCAGCAGCCAAGGTCCTTGGCGGACGGCGAACACCGGGGAGCTGTTTTTT. This translates into CASSQGPWRTANTGELFF.